This TCR beta chain emerged from a study of T cell repertoires in cytomegalovirus infection. Looking at the study overall: Public TCR beta signatures provided an indication of both CMV infection and a matching HLA type. Study-level results: Cumulative public TCR beta family frequency identified carriers of CMV plus the relevant HLA. The ex vivo response was dominated by HLA-C-restricted CMV-specific TCR beta clonotypes.

This CDR3 has 15 residues. Germline loops: CDR1 DFQATT, CDR2 SNEGSKA (reference sequence). Trimming cost V 4 bases and J 6 bases, with 16 bases left between them. TCRdb passed the reads through MiXCR, listing each CDR3 protein once. The table shows hundreds of thousands of distinct CDR3 sequences, with about 24% occurring only once. This clonotype has a handful of counts. Its antigen is undetermined. Source material: CD8+ T cells from PBMCs. The V and J genes are TRBV20-1 and TRBJ1-6, with D possibly being TRBD1 (5 bases). The source is a human donor in good health (CMV status not recorded). Some clones in this sample may be carry-over from other donors' samples. This CDR3 is CSATPPQALNSPLHF. CDR3 coding DNA: TGCAGTGCTACCCCTCCACAGGCTCTTAATTCACCCCTCCACTTT.